Described below is a single T cell receptor beta chain sequence and its context. Its antigen is unknown. Treatment here: some 20 received Ad26.COV2.S at low or high dose, single or two shots; 5 received placebo; per-sample allocation not given. Sampling was performed 63 days after the first vaccine or placebo injection. An 18-55-year-old adult in Boston served as donor. This record comes from a study of Ad26.COV2.S vaccination and SARS-CoV-2 variants. Turning to the study itself: Ad26.COV2.S arm of COV1001 included the donor.

Study-wide results and limits: With respect to non-spike TCR breadth, vaccine and placebo recipients were similar.

The method was immunoSEQ multiplex PCR; TCRdb's version includes in-frame clones alone and lacks a portion of them. The table lists 400,000 to 450,000 clones, roughly 87% of them singletons. J gave up 3 bases and V 5 bases, and 7 bases lay outside the gene matches. This CDR3 is built from 16 residues. The germline CDR1 and CDR2 sequences are SNHLY and FYNNEI. This rearrangement joins TRBV2 to TRBJ2-1; 10 nucleotides agree with TRBD2. This receptor was identified in a person aged 18-65 years who received the Ad26.COV2.S COVID-19 vaccine or a placebo. The material sequenced was peripheral blood, taken in a trial of Ad26.COV2.S vaccine versus placebo. CDR3 sequence reads: CASSQETSGYYNEQFF. The CDR3 DNA reads TGTGCCAGCAGTCAGGAGACTAGCGGGTACTACAATGAGCAGTTCTTC.